The 29 T cell receptor beta chains below were found in one sample sequenced in a study of cytomegalovirus exposure and HLA in healthy donors. Using immunoSEQ multiplex PCR, the repertoire was profiled, and TCRdb retains in-frame clones only, with some absent. This table has 95,000 to 120,000 clones, about 85% appearing once. Sequenced sample: PBMCs. The receptors were sampled from a woman aged 18-29 years in good health and CMV-seronegative.

This chain connects TRBV5-1 to TRBJ1-1; 7 nucleotides align to TRBD1. CDR1 is SGHRS, CDR2 YFSETQ, per germline. With 2 bases clipped from V and 4 bases from J, the junction kept 5 bases outside the gene matches. The CDR3 runs 14 residues. The CDR3 loop reads CASSLNRGSTEAFF. The CDR3 DNA is TGCGCCAGCAGCTTAAACAGGGGTAGCACTGAAGCTTTCTTT.

The chain has TRBV25-1 and TRBJ2-7, with TRBD1 identical over 10 bases. V gave up 5 bases and J gave up 5 bases; unmatched junction bases: 6. This CDR3 is 14 amino acids long. Looked up from germline, CDR1 is MGHDK and CDR2 is SYGVNS. The CDR3 DNA reads TGTGCCAGCAGTTGGGGGACAGGGGATGACGAGCAGTACTTC. It translates to CASSWGTGDDEQYF.

The genes are TRBV18 and TRBJ1-5; D gene uncertain. Germline values: CDR1 KGHSH, CDR2 LQKENI. The CDR3 length is 14 residues. The V and J ends lost 3 bases and 1 base respectively, with 7 bases between them. The CDR3 loop reads CASSPSRSNQPQHF. In DNA, the CDR3 is TGTGCCAGCTCACCGTCGAGAAGCAATCAGCCCCAGCATTTT.

The J gene is TRBJ2-7, the V gene TRBV13; 8 nucleotides match TRBD1. The CDR3 extends over 14 amino acids. The germline gives CDR1 PRHDT, CDR2 FYEKMQ (reference sequence). V lost 8 bases, J lost 1 base, and 7 bases stayed unmatched. The CDR3 loop is CASLDRDRSYEQYF. Written as DNA, the CDR3 is TGTGCCAGCTTGGACAGGGATCGGTCCTACGAGCAGTACTTC.

This clone was recorded a few times. V usage is TRBV25-1 and J usage is TRBJ2-2; D might be TRBD2 (6 bases). V lost 8 bases to trimming and J lost 1 base, with 14 bases between them. CDR1 and CDR2 from the germline V gene are MGHDK and SYGVNS. The CDR3 is 15 residues long. This chain's CDR3 is CASGVGGRNTGELFF. The CDR3 nucleotides read TGTGCCAGCGGTGTGGGGGGACGGAACACCGGGGAGCTGTTTTTT. Variable domain in full (rest from reference TRBV25-1 and TRBJ2-2): EADIYQTPRYLVIGTGKKITLECSQTMGHDKMYWYQQDPGMELHLIHYSYGVNSTEKGDLSSESTVSRIRTEHFPLTLESARPSHTSQYLCASGVGGRNTGELFFGEGSRLTVL.

The J gene is TRBJ1-4, the V gene TRBV27, with 9 bases that match TRBD1. The CDR3 extends over 15 amino acids. V gave up 5 bases and J gave up 8 bases; unmatched junction bases: 9. The germline V gene encodes CDR1 MNHEY and CDR2 SMNVEV (reference sequence). The CDR3 DNA reads as TGTGCCAGCAGTCCGATCGGGACAGGGCAGGAAAAACTGTTTTTT. This codes for CASSPIGTGQEKLFF.

The rearrangement links TRBV4-2 to TRBJ2-7; D ambiguous. Trimming took off 8 bases at V and 2 bases at J, with 7 bases between the two ends. Germline CDR1 is LGHNA and CDR2 is YNFKEQ. This CDR3 contains 11 residues. The CDR3 loop is CASGETYEQYF. The CDR3 DNA sequence: TGTGCCAGCGGAGAGACCTACGAGCAGTACTTC.

This clone is a singleton in its sample. The gene calls are TRBV9 and TRBJ2-1; D not resolved. Per the germline V gene, CDR1 is SGDLS and CDR2 is YYNGEE. V lost 0 bases and J lost 8, with 15 bases in between. The CDR3 consists of 15 residues. The CDR3: CASSVATPFIDEQFF. The CDR3 DNA reads TGTGCCAGCAGCGTAGCCACTCCATTCATCGATGAGCAGTTCTTC. The entire variable domain, with the rest obtained from reference TRBV9 and TRBJ2-1, is as follows: DSGVTQTPKHLITATGQRVTLRCSPRSGDLSVYWYQQSLDQGLQFLIQYYNGEERAKGNILERFSAQQFPDLHSELNLSSLELGDSALYFCASSVATPFIDEQFFGPGTRLTVL.

V gene TRBV2 combines with J gene TRBJ1-1, with D possibly being TRBD1 (5 bases). Looked up from germline, CDR1 is SNHLY and CDR2 is FYNNEI. This CDR3 has 15 amino acids. V was trimmed by 8 bases and J by 5 bases, leaving 21 bases between them. The CDR3 region is CASAWIAARGTEAFF. DNA of the CDR3: TGTGCCAGCGCCTGGATTGCGGCACGGGGGACTGAAGCTTTCTTT.

In DNA, the CDR3 is TGCGCCAGCAGCCAAGGAGGGGGGGGGAGAGGGACTGAAGCTTTCTTT. Its protein is CASSQGGGGRGTEAFF. The chain couples TRBV4-1 to TRBJ1-1, with D possibly TRBD1 on 6 matching bases. V lost 1 base to trimming and J lost 5 bases, with 17 bases between them. The germline V gene has CDR1 MGHRA and CDR2 YSYEKL. The CDR3 consists of 16 residues.

The genes are TRBV27 and TRBJ2-5, with 9 bases aligning to TRBD1. V trimming: 5 bases; J trimming: 2 bases; junction bases outside the gene matches: 6. The germline gives CDR1 MNHEY, CDR2 SMNVEV (reference sequence). The CDR3 loop spans 15 amino acids. The CDR3 reads CASSPIGTGQETQYF. The CDR3 DNA sequence: TGTGCCAGCAGTCCAATAGGGACAGGGCAAGAGACCCAGTACTTC.

This chain joins TRBV18 and TRBJ2-7; 9 bases match TRBD1. CDR3 size: 17 residues. Germline V gives CDR1 KGHSH, CDR2 LQKENI. V shed 3 bases and J 3 bases; nucleotides not matched to a gene: 12. In DNA, the CDR3 is TGTGCCAGCTCACCCCTTGGGTGGGGACAGGGAAACTACGAGCAGTACTTC. Protein: CASSPLGWGQGNYEQYF. Supplemented by reference TRBV18 and TRBJ2-7, the full variable domain reads NAGVMQNPRHLVRRRGQEARLRCSPMKGHSHVYWYRQLPEEGLKFMVYLQKENIIDESGMPKERFSAEFPKEGPSILRIQQVVRGDSAAYFCASSPLGWGQGNYEQYFGPGTRLTVT.

A word on this clone: A junction boundary mismatches the germline segment, possibly from a read error. The rearrangement uses TRBV2 and TRBJ2-5, with D tentatively TRBD1 (5 bases). The CDR3 totals 16 residues. CDR1 is SNHLY, CDR2 FYNNEI, per germline. CDR3 DNA: TGTGCCAGCAGGGAAGGTCGACAGACCTGGCAAGAGACCCAGTACTTC. Its protein is CASREGRQTWQETQYF.

This chain links TRBV9 with TRBJ2-7; the D gene is possibly TRBD2 (5 bases). V lost 4 bases and J lost 2, with 13 bases in between. Germline-derived CDR1 and CDR2 are SGDLS and YYNGEE. This CDR3 is built from 14 residues. CDR3 sequence reads: CASSREGFTYEQYF. For the CDR3, the DNA is TGTGCCAGCAGCCGAGAGGGCTTTACCTACGAGCAGTACTTC.

This clone showed up just a few times. This chain joins TRBV30 and TRBJ1-1; D call uncertain. V was pared by 2 bases and J by 1 base, with 14 bases between. The CDR3 is made up of 15 amino acids. Germline assignment: CDR1 GTSNPN and CDR2 SVGIG (reference sequence). CDR3 sequence reads: CAWSYRRTSNTEAFF. The DNA of the CDR3 is TGTGCCTGGAGTTACCGACGGACTTCGAACACTGAAGCTTTCTTT.

This chain uses TRBV27 with TRBJ1-1; D might be TRBD1 (6 bases). Trimming left V 8 bases short and J 6 bases short, with 10 bases between. CDR1 and CDR2 from the germline V gene are MNHEY and SMNVEV (reference sequence). This CDR3 region has 11 residues. The CDR3 bases are TGTGCCAGCTCCGGGGGGCCTGAAGCTTTCTTT. Protein product: CASSGGPEAFF.

This chain connects TRBV6-5 to TRBJ1-2; the match to TRBD1 covers 7 bases. The trim removed 5 bases at V and 4 bases at J, leaving 4 bases unmatched. Germline CDR1 MNHEY, CDR2 SVGAGI. The CDR3 contains 13 residues. CDR3 region: CASSAQGLYGYTF. In nucleotides, the CDR3 is TGTGCCAGCAGTGCACAGGGGCTCTATGGCTACACCTTC.

This clone was observed once. The J gene is TRBJ2-2, the V gene TRBV5-6; TRBD2 aligns across 10 bases. Germline loops: CDR1 SGHDT, CDR2 YYEEEE. With 7 bases clipped from V and 3 bases from J, the junction kept 3 bases outside the gene matches. The CDR3 sequence is 14 residues long. The CDR3 loop reads CASLLAGDTGELFF. The DNA for the CDR3 is TGTGCCAGCCTTCTAGCGGGGGACACCGGGGAGCTGTTTTTT.

V gene TRBV5-6 combines with J gene TRBJ1-2, with 9 bases that match TRBD1. V shed 3 bases, J shed 9 bases, and the junction held 3 bases outside the gene matches. This CDR3 has 12 amino acids. Looked up from germline, CDR1 is SGHDT and CDR2 is YYEEEE. CDR3 region: CASSWTGDSYTF. The CDR3 DNA follows: TGTGCCAGCAGCTGGACAGGGGATAGCTACACCTTC.

V gene TRBV27 combines with J gene TRBJ1-2; D is undetermined. Germline-derived CDR1 and CDR2 are MNHEY and SMNVEV (reference sequence). This CDR3 spans 13 amino acids. Trimming took 2 bases from V and 1 from J, leaving 5 bases between them. This CDR3 is CASSLTVNYGYTF. CDR3 sequence (DNA): TGTGCCAGCAGTTTAACGGTTAACTATGGCTACACCTTC.

The J gene is TRBJ1-4, the V gene TRBV7-2; 9 bases are a match to TRBD1. Germline V gene sequence: CDR1 SGHTA, CDR2 FQGNSA. The CDR3 sequence is 13 residues long. Losses at the gene ends were 8 bases for V and 6 bases for J; bases not matched to a gene: 4. CDR3 nucleotides: TGTGCCAGCCGCCGGGACAGGGATGAAAAACTGTTTTTT. This translates into CASRRDRDEKLFF.

The V and J genes are TRBV7-2 and TRBJ1-1, with D unclear. This CDR3 has 14 residues. Trimming took 1 base from V and 2 from J, leaving 8 bases between them. Germline V gene sequence: CDR1 SGHTA, CDR2 FQGNSA. The DNA for the CDR3 is TGTGCCAGCAGCTTAGGTTGGCTCAACACTGAAGCTTTCTTT. It translates to CASSLGWLNTEAFF.

The V and J genes are TRBV7-9 and TRBJ1-4; TRBD1 matches at 8 bases. Trimming took 6 bases from V and 2 from J; bases not matched to a gene: 5. Germline V lookup: CDR1 SEHNR, CDR2 FQNEAQ (reference sequence). CDR3 length equals 15 residues. CDR3 residues: CASSHRQGTNEKLFF. CDR3 sequence (DNA): TGTGCCAGCAGTCATAGACAGGGGACTAATGAAAAACTGTTTTTT.

This clone was observed once. The CDR3 region has the DNA TGCGCCAGCAGCCCCGACCCCTCAGGGGGTGAACGCACTGAAGCTTTCTTT. Translated, it gives CASSPDPSGGERTEAFF. The chain links TRBV5-1 to TRBJ1-1; 7 positions agree with TRBD1. The V gene end was trimmed by 4 bases and the J gene end by 4 bases; junction bases not matched to a gene: 16. Germline V gene sequence: CDR1 SGHRS, CDR2 YFSETQ. The CDR3 is 17 amino acids.

This chain joins TRBV5-1 and TRBJ1-1; the match to TRBD1 covers 7 bases. The junction had 9 bases not matched to a gene; V was cut back by 4 bases and J by 3 bases. CDR1 is SGHRS and CDR2 is YFSETQ in the germline V gene. The CDR3 extends over 15 amino acids. CDR3 residues: CASSLDRAGHTEAFF. The DNA for the CDR3 is TGCGCCAGCAGCCTAGACAGGGCCGGCCACACTGAAGCTTTCTTT.

V is TRBV6-1 and J is TRBJ1-5; 7 nucleotides line up with TRBD1. From germline, CDR1 is MNHNS and CDR2 SASEGT. The CDR3 runs to 15 residues. With V trimmed by 4 bases and J by 2 bases, 5 bases remained unmatched. CDR3 coding DNA: TGTGCCAGCAGTGGTATAACAGGGGGCAATCAGCCCCAGCATTTT. This gives the protein CASSGITGGNQPQHF.

The chain couples TRBV28 to TRBJ2-3; the D gene is possibly TRBD2 (7 bases). This CDR3 contains 14 residues. Deletions cut 5 bases from V and 2 bases from J, with 11 bases between. Germline V gene sequence: CDR1 MDHEN, CDR2 SYDVKM. The CDR3 region is CASSGGGVTDTQYF. CDR3 bases: TGTGCCAGCAGTGGCGGGGGCGTCACAGATACGCAGTATTTT.

This chain connects TRBV5-6 to TRBJ1-1; no reliable D call. The V end lost 5 bases, the J end lost 1 base, and 15 bases lay between the germline ends. The germline V gene has CDR1 SGHDT and CDR2 YYEEEE. There are 15 residues in the CDR3. The DNA for the CDR3 is TGTGCCAGCAGTCCCGACATGACGCCGAACACTGAAGCTTTCTTT. This translates into CASSPDMTPNTEAFF.

The rearrangement uses TRBV30 and TRBJ2-3; D remains unclear. The CDR3 has 11 residues. V shed 4 bases and J shed 6 bases, with 8 bases lying between them. Germline V CDR1 and CDR2: GTSNPN, SVGIG (reference sequence). DNA of the CDR3: TGTGCCTGGACACTTCTGGATACGCAGTATTTT. Translation: CAWTLLDTQYF.